The present T cell receptor (beta chain) was sequenced within a study of cytomegalovirus exposure and HLA in healthy donors. General study points: In the analysis, some V segments, TRBV6-2 and TRBV6-3 included, were excluded as indistinguishable. Within a later analysis, the majority of CMV-associated TCR beta chains appeared HLA-restricted. As a later analysis showed, a missense DCLRE1C variant was linked to trimming of TCR beta V- and J-genes.

At sampling all donors were nominally healthy, likely with unrecorded immune exposures. The PCR ran on 60 Vbeta and 13 Jbeta primers. Method: immunoSEQ multiplex PCR; TCRdb's copy keeps in-frame clones and lacks some. The sample records about 150,000 clones, roughly 79% being singletons. The CDR3 loop spans 12 amino acids. Of note for this clone: What it binds is not known.

Material for sequencing was PBMCs. The rearrangement links TRBV21-1 to TRBJ1-6; the table's D call, TRBD1, was not checked against the DNA. TRBV21-1 is assigned pseudogene status. The TCR was taken from a man aged 18 to 29 in good health and CMV-seronegative. In DNA form, the CDR3 reads TGTGCCAGCAGCAGGGCAGTATTCCGGCTCCACTTT. Translating it yields CASSRAVFRLHF.